This record looks at one T cell receptor (beta chain) sequence and its context. Its antigen is still unknown. Per-base quality was not reported, and no clone a single base away is much larger than it. The immunoSEQ hsTCRB v3.0 assay was used at survey level resolution for TRB variable region sequencing. TRB sequencing targeted a depth of roughly 35,000-50,000 T-cell genomes per sample. Pooled TRB libraries were sequenced on an Illumina MiSeq with a v3 150-cycle kit. The authors' analysis ran thus. Repertoire analysis was run in R within a reproducible Nextflow workflow that covered QC, data transformation and analysis. LymphoSeq2, an R package for exploring AIRR-Seq data, was used to implement the custom analyses. After excluding a few samples that yielded fewer than 5000 total TRB sequences, 190 or so HIV repertoires remained for analysis. Among the roughly 190 retained HIV repertoires, 55 to 65 were collected before ART initiation and about 130 were collected after ART initiation. Repertoires were downsampled to 5000 TRB nucleotide sequences, with summary statistics averaged over 100 downsampling iterations. The analysis kept only TRB sequences whose CDR3 regions were at least seven amino acids long. Two measures captured diversity: a Shannon entropy-derived clonality score and the Gini coefficient. In the repertoire networks, any two of the top 5000 CDR3 amino acid sequences were connected whenever the two sequences differed by an edit distance of one. For TRB CDR3 amino acid sequences, GLIPH2 was used to predict antigen specificity groups and MHC restriction. Known CMV, EBV, HIV or tissue antigen associations were flagged by matching CDR3 amino acid sequences against VDJdb and McPAS-TCR. Pre-ART, post-ART and control groups were compared with Wilcoxon signed-rank tests and Holm-Bonferroni correction. Sourced from immuneACCESS, this table was stored by TCRdb with only in-frame sequences that have V and J called. A share of the clones is absent; for the studies checked, an unresolved V gene accounts for under half, and the remainder has no known explanation. V and J calls and clone size follow that table, whereas D and trimming were derived from the DNA. This sample is represented by about 16,000 clones; 70% to 85% of them were singletons. About 14% of the sample rests with the top ten.

The data stem from a study of long-term antiretroviral therapy in people with HIV (dated 2022 in TCRdb). With respect to the entire study: The earliest samples were collected approximately a decade before the 2015 WHO recommendation for immediate ART, a period when ART was typically delayed until CD4 counts fell. A retrospective serial study tested whether ART initiation and durable HIV suppression were associated with changes in peripheral blood TRB repertoire composition and diversity. No cross-contamination during QIAcube processing was seen in test extractions of a monoclonal T-cell line run alongside around 34 polyclonal samples. From a few dozen adults with confirmed HIV infection, the cohort provided approximately 190 cryopreserved PBMC samples, gathered serially across a mean of around six years (range 1-12). Of the 25 to 30 participants with HIV, about a dozen were female. Beyond this particular receptor, the publication reports: ART initiation was associated with a significant increase in TRB diversity, but diversity stayed significantly below transplant donor controls even after long-term ART. Narrower CDR3 length ranges were observed in HIV repertoires than in controls, and an antigen-experienced repertoire with only a slight naive shift after ART was suggested by the network structure. Expanded TRB clones identified before ART initiation dominated the repertoire across all time points, though the dominance fluctuated and decreased in many PLHIV after ART. Inferences about post-ART repertoire changes were limited because no data were available on ART adherence, viral resistance or therapy changes. Because pre-ART samples had limited cell numbers, unsorted PBMC were profiled rather than sorted CD4+ and CD8+ T cells. The samples were dated from about 2004 to 2017, and the ART regimens that were used may be less effective than current ART regimens. Limited PBMC availability meant only the TCR beta chain was sequenced, without alpha chain pairing.

To be included, a participant needed at least one PBMC sample from before ART initiation plus at least two post-ART samples. Every participant with HIV received treatment in the United States of America. Before DNA extraction, cryopreserved samples of roughly 1-10 million PBMC were thawed and washed. At the time of the earliest PBMC sample for each participant with HIV, ages ranged from roughly 20 to 60 years. PBMC samples were contributed by each participant from 1-4 timepoints before ART initiation and 2-8 timepoints after ART initiation, with a median of 7 samples. For every participant, serial HIV viral load, CD4+ T-cell count, ART history and demographic data were obtained. Genomic DNA was extracted from unsorted PBMC with a Qiagen kit on a QIAcube, with processing performed in batches of 12 samples. In the germline V gene, CDR1 corresponds to SGHDN and CDR2 to FVKESK. The germline ends are 7 bases apart after V is trimmed by 4 bases and J by 0 bases. From the cysteine up to the phenylalanine, the CDR3 has a length of 15 residues. CDR3 DNA only is kept here, 45 bases in frame from base 1.

In this chain, TRBV14 is recombined with TRBJ2-6; the D gene lacks a confident call. This TCR was sampled from a woman between 45 and 65 years old with HIV. The specimen comprised unsorted PBMCs, sampled 1.5 years before starting antiretroviral therapy. The CDR3 region reads CASSLRPSGANVLTF. The DNA reads as follows: TGTGCCAGCAGCCTCCGACCCTCTGGGGCCAACGTCCTGACTTTC.